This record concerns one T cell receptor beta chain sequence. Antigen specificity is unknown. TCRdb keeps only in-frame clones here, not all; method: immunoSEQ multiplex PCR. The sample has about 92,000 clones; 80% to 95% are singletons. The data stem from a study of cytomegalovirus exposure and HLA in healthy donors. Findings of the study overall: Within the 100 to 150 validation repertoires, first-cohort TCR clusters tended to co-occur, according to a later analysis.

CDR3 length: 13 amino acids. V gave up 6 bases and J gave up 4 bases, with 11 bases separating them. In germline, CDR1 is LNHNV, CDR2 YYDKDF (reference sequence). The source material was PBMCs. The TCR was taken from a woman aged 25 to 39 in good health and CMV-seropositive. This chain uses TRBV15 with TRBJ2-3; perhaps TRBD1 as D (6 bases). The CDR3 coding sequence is TGTGCCACCAGGGAGACAGGAGCAGATACGCAGTATTTT. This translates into CATRETGADTQYF.